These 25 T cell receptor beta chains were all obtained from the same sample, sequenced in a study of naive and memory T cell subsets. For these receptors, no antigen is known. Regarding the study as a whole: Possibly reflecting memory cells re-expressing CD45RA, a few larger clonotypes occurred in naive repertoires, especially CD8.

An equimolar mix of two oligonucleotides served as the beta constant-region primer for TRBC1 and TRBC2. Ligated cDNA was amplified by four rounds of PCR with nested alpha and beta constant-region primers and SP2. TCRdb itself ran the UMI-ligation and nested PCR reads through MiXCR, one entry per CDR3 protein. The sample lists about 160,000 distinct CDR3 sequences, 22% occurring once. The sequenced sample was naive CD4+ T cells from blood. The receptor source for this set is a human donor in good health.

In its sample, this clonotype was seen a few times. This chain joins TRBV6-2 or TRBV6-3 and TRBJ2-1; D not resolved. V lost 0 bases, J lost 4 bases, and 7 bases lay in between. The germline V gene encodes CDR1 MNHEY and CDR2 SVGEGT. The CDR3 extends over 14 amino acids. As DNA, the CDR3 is TGTGCCAGCAGTTACTCAGTCCAATACAATGAGCAGTTCTTC. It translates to CASSYSVQYNEQFF.

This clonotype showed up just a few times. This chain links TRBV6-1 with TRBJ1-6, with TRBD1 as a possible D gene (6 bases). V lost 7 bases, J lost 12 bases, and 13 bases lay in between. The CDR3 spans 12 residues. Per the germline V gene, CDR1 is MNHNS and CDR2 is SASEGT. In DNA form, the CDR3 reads TGTGCCAGCACCAGGGGCTGGGGACCCCTCCACTTT. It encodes CASTRGWGPLHF.

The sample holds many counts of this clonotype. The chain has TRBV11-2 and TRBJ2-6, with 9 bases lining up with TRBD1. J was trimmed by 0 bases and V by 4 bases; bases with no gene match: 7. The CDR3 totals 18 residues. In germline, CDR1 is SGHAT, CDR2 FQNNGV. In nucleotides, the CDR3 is TGTGCCAGCAGCTGCACCGGGACAGGGTGCTCTGGGGCCAACGTCCTGACTTTC. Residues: CASSCTGTGCSGANVLTF.

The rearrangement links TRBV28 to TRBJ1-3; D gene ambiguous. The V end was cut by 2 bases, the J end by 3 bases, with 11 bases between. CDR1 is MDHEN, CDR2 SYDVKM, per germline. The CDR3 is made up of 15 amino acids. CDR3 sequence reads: CASSLIGLGGNTIYF. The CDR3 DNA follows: TGTGCCAGCAGTTTAATTGGATTAGGTGGAAACACCATATATTTT.

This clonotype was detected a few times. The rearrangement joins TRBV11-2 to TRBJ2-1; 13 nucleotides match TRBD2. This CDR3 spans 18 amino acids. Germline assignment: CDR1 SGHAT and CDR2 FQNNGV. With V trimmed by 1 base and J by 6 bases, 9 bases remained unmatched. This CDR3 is CASSLVVRTSGSLNEQFF. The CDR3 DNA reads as TGTGCCAGCAGCTTAGTTGTTCGGACTAGCGGGAGTCTCAATGAGCAGTTCTTC. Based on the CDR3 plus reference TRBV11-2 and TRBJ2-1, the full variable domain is EAGVAQSPRYKIIEKRQSVAFWCNPISGHATLYWYQQILGQGPKLLIQFQNNGVVDDSQLPKDRFSAERLKGVDSTLKIQPAKLEDSAVYLCASSLVVRTSGSLNEQFFGPGTRLTVL.

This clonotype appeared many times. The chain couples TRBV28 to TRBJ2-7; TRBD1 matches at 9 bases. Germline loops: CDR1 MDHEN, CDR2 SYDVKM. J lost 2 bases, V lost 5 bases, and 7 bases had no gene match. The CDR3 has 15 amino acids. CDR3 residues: CASSPSGQGPYEQYF. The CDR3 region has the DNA TGTGCCAGCAGTCCCTCCGGACAGGGGCCCTACGAGCAGTACTTC.

The CDR3 coding sequence is TGTGCCAGCAGCCCAGCGCGGAAATACAATGAGCAGTTCTTC. Translating it yields CASSPARKYNEQFF. The chain links TRBV12-3 or TRBV12-4 to TRBJ2-1, with D uncertain. V was clipped by 6 bases and J by 4 bases, with 13 bases between them. The CDR3 consists of 14 residues.

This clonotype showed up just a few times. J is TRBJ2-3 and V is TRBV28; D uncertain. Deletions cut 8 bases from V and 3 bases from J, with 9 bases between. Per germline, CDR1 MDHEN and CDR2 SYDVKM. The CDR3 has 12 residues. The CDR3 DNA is TGTGCCAGCCGAGTTTCGACAGATACGCAGTATTTT. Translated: CASRVSTDTQYF. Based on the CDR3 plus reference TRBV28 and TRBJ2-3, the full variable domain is DVKVTQSSRYLVKRTGEKVFLECVQDMDHENMFWYRQDPGLGLRLIYFSYDVKMKEKGDIPEGYSVSREKKERFSLILESASTNQTSMYLCASRVSTDTQYFGPGTRLTVL.

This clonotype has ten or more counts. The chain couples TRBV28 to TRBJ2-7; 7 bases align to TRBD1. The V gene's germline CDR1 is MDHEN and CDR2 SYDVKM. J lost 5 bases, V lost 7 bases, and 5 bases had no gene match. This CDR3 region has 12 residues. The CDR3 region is CASKTGAHEQYF. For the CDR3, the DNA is TGTGCCAGCAAAACAGGGGCGCACGAGCAGTACTTC.

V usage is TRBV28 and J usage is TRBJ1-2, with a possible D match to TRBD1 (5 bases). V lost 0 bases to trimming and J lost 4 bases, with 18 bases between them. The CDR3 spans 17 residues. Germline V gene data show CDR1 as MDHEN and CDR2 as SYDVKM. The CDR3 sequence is CASSLWAGPSLFYGYTF. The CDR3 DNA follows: TGTGCCAGCAGTTTATGGGCGGGACCATCCCTTTTCTATGGCTACACCTTC.

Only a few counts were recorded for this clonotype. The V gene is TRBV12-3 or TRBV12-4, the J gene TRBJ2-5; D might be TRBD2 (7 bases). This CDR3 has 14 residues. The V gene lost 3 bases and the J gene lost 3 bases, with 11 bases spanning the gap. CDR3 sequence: CASSFGGGEETQYF. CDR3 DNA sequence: TGTGCCAGCAGTTTTGGAGGGGGGGAAGAGACCCAGTACTTC.

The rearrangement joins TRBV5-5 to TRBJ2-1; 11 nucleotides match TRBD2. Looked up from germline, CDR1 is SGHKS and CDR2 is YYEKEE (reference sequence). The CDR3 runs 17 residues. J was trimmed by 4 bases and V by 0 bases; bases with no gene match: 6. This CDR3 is CASSLVLAGGIYNEQFF. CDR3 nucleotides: TGTGCCAGCAGCTTGGTGTTAGCGGGGGGGATTTACAATGAGCAGTTCTTC.

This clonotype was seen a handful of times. The CDR3, as DNA: TGTGCTAGTGGTTTTTCAACGCAGGGGTCCCACGAGCAGTACTTC. Residues: CASGFSTQGSHEQYF. The genes are TRBV12-5 and TRBJ2-7; D is perhaps TRBD1 (6 bases). From germline, CDR1 is LGHNT and CDR2 FRNRAP. V was trimmed by 3 bases and J by 5 bases, leaving 17 bases between them. CDR3 length: 15 amino acids.

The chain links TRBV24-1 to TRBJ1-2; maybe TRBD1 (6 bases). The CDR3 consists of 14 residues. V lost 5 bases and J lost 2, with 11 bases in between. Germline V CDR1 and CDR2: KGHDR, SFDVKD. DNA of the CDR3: TGTGCCACCAGTGCCGACAGGCCGAACTATGGCTACACCTTC. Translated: CATSADRPNYGYTF.

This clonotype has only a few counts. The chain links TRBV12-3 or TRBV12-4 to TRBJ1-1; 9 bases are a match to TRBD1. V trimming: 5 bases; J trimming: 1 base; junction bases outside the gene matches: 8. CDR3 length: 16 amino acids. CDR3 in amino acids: CASSPSDRGWNTEAFF. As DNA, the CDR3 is TGTGCCAGCAGTCCGTCGGACAGGGGCTGGAACACTGAAGCTTTCTTT.

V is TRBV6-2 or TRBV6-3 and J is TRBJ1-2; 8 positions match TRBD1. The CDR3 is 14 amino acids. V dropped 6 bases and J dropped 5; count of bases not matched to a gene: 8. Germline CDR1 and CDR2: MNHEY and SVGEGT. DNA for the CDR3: TGTGCCAGCAGAGGGACAGGTACCCTGTATGGCTACACCTTC. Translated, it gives CASRGTGTLYGYTF.

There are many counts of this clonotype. CDR3 nucleotides: TGTGCCTGGAGTGTACTAGCGGGAGGGTCCCCGCAGTACTTC. Translation: CAWSVLAGGSPQYF. V and J are TRBV30 and TRBJ2-7; 13 bases align to TRBD2. The CDR3 covers 14 residues. The V gene's germline CDR1 is GTSNPN and CDR2 SVGIG (reference sequence). The V segment lost 0 bases and the J segment 9 bases; nucleotides outside the gene matches: 5.

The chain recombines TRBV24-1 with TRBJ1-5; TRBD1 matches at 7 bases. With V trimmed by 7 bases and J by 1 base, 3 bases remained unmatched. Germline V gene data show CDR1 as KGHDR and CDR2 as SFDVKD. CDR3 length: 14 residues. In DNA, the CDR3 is TGTGCCACCAGCGACAGGGTCAGCAATCAGCCCCAGCATTTT. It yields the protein CATSDRVSNQPQHF.

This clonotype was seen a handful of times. CDR3 bases: TGTGCCAGCAGGCCCCCTGGGCGGAGGTACACAGATACGCAGTATTTT. Translating it yields CASRPPGRRYTDTQYF. The chain combines TRBV25-1 with TRBJ2-3; tentative D call: TRBD2 (5 bases). CDR3 length equals 16 residues. Trimming removed 6 bases at V and 2 bases at J, with 18 bases between. In germline, CDR1 is MGHDK, CDR2 SYGVNS.

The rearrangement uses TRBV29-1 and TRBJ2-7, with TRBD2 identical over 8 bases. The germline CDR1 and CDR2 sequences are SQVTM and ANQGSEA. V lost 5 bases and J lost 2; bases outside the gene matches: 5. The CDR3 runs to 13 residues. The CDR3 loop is CSVTSGYTYEQYF. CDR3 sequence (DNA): TGCAGCGTTACTAGCGGTTATACCTACGAGCAGTACTTC.

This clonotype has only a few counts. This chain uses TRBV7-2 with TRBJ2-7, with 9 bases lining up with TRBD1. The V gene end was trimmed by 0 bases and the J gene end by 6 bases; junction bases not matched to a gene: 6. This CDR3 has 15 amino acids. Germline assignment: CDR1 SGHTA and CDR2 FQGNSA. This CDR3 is CASSLARTGEGEQYF. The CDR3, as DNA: TGTGCCAGCAGCTTAGCGCGGACAGGGGAAGGCGAGCAGTACTTC.

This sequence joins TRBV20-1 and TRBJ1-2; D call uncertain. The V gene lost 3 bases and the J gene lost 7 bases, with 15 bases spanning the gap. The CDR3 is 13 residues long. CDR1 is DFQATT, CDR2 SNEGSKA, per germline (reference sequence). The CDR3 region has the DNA TGCAGTGCTAGTTTGGCCGAACCACCTGGCTACACCTTC. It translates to CSASLAEPPGYTF.

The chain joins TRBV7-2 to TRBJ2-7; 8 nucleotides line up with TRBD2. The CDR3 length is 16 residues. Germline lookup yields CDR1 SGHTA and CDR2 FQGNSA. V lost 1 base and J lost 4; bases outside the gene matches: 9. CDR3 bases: TGTGCCAGCAGCTTAGATCCCCGGGGGGGAAGATACGAGCAGTACTTC. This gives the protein CASSLDPRGGRYEQYF.

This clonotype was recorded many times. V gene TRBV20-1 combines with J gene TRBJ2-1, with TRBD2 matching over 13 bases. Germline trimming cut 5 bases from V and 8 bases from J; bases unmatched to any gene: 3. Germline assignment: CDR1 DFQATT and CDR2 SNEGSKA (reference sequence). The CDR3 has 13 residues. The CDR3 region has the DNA TGCAGTGCTGGACTAGCGGGAGCGGATGAGCAGTTCTTC. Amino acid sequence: CSAGLAGADEQFF.

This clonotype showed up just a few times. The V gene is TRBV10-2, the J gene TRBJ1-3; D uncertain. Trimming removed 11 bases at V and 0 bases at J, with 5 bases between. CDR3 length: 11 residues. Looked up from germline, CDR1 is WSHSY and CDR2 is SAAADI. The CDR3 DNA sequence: TGCGCCTCAAGCTCTGGAAACACCATATATTTT. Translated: CASSSGNTIYF.